This TCR beta chain was recorded in a study of shared clonotypes between healthy human individuals (dated by TCRdb to the early 2020s). Some background on the complete study: A few men and two women, aged 18 to 49 years, made up the cohort. Leukapheresis yielded between about 0.94 and 10 billion PBMCs per donor. To estimate repertoire size and how much clonotype sharing occurs between individuals, the study deeply sequenced the blood TCR repertoires of roughly 5 healthy adults. To increase sequencing depth and limit assay-specific biases, TCR repertoire library preparation and sequencing were carried out by different laboratories using diverse techniques. For each donor, three plates each were used for CD4 naive and CD4 memory, two plates were used for CD8 naive, and one plate was used for CD8 memory.

Results the study describes overall, beyond this receptor: Based on pairwise subsampling, the degree of clonotype sharing among donors was expected to be affected by sequencing depth. Sampling was restricted to blood, and TCR repertoires in tissue are likely to differ from TCR repertoires in blood. Even with the large sequencing depth, rarefaction of the sorted-subset datasets indicated that sequencing was incomplete. Larger estimated clonotype richness was generally found for naive subsets than for memory subsets. Because the study included a small number of donors, the genetic and exposure-history diversity represented was limited. Sharing across a few donors was observed for approximately 4.6% of naive CD4, around 3.5% of naive CD8, around 2.5% of memory CD4, and around 0.44% of memory CD8 clonotypes. Clonotypes shared by all four sorted-subset donors showed higher generation probabilities than non-shared clonotypes.

V is cut by 2 bases and J by 2 bases, and the space between the germline ends is 16 bases. The germline V gene encodes CDR1 SGHDN and CDR2 FVKESK. The CDR3 contains 17 residues, cysteine and phenylalanine counted. The sequence is cut down to CDR3 DNA, 51 bases in frame from base 1. TCR CDR3 regions were amplified from genomic DNA by multiplex PCR using the deep immunoSEQ assay. For each cell subset, the extracted genomic DNA was distributed evenly across all wells of several immunoSEQ 96-well plates, and each plate served as one replicate. For sorted subsets, roughly 200 ng of genomic DNA, equivalent to 25,000 to 35,000 T cell genomes, went into each replicate PCR. Purified libraries were measured with a Qubit 3.0 fluorometer, size-checked on a Bioanalyzer 2100, and measured again with the KAPA Library Quantification kit. Every immunoSEQ 96-well plate was sequenced on a dedicated single-read 150-cycle Illumina NextSeq 550 flow cell. Turning to the authors' computational methods: Because the immunoSEQ output held only junctional sequences and lacked quality scores, the filtering could not match the filtering applied to full-length reads. Sequences were annotated with PyIR, a Python wrapper for IgBLAST v1.9, and V/J genes and CDR3 were assigned using IMGT germline references. Any read was removed if the V/J assignment was weak (E-value above 1e-6), the CDR3 was missing, or the read contained stop codons, out-of-frame junctions, or ambiguous translated residues. V3J clonotypes were defined as sequences sharing an identical inferred V gene, J gene, and CDR3 amino acid sequence. Percentage overlap between repertoires was calculated by dividing the number of shared unique clonotypes by the size of the smaller repertoire. Three approaches were used to assess repertoire richness: RTK rarefaction, the Chao1 estimator, and Recon v2.1 estimates of unobserved clonotypes. Generation probabilities were computed with OLGA for all TCRbeta clonotypes obtained by the gDNA method from four donors. TCRdb stores this immuneACCESS table with in-frame sequences only. Part of the clones is absent; in the studies checked, under half of the shortfall reflects unresolved V genes, and no reason is known for the rest. V, J and clone size reflect that table, while D and trimming were determined from the DNA. In this sample the table shows about 2.1 million clones, about 93% of which occur a single time. The top ten constitute around 1.7% of the sample.

In the case of this clone: Its antigen is still unknown. One base away there is no much larger clone; base qualities are not given.

CD8 naive samples were obtained by positive selection for CCR7 among CD45RO-negative cells, yielding a CD45RA+CCR7+ population from which TemRA cells were excluded. The donors were healthy, HIV-negative adults who had no recently reported acute infections or vaccinations. Only Caucasian adults living in Nashville, Tennessee, USA were represented among the donors. Blood was collected by leukapheresis, and PBMCs were isolated by Ficoll-Histopaque density gradient centrifugation and then cryopreserved in liquid nitrogen vapor phase. Purity and quantity of every magnetically sorted T cell population were checked by analytical flow cytometry. Each sorted fraction had its genomic DNA isolated and then quantified by UV absorbance on a Nanodrop 2000c.

Sequencing was done on a sample of naive CD8+ T cells from PBMCs. Explained via the paper, the cell subset or site label denotes: CD45RA+CCR7+. The TCR comes from a man aged 18 to 35 in good health. Some clones in this sample may be carry-over from other donors' samples. The V gene is TRBV14 and the J gene is TRBJ1-3; TRBD1 is perhaps the D gene, given 5 matching bases. The CDR3 region: CASSQRWGDTTGNTIYF. In nucleotide form, the sequence is TGTGCCAGCAGCCAAAGGTGGGGGGATACAACTGGAAACACCATATATTTT.